These T cell receptor beta chains were read from a single sample in a study of T-cell memory formation after mild COVID-19. TCRdb passed the 5' RACE reads through MiXCR, listing each CDR3 protein once. The profile shows about 350,000 distinct CDR3 sequences, about 15% of them singletons. Sample: PBMCs or a T cell subset sorted from them (not recorded which). The source of these receptors is a man aged 18 to 29 who had mild COVID-19 (a few samples of this study predate the infection). Cell type and time point are not known. Both conserved end residues are part of each CDR3.

CDR3 | V
CASSLMGLAGQETQYF | TRBV7-3
CASSEGRSSYIEQFF | TRBV7-7
CASSPSRQGLETQYF | TRBV18
CASSEKENTEAFF | TRBV6-1
CASSFTSTASYGYTF | TRBV5-1
CASSWGFRGLIGEKLFF | TRBV2
CASSERQGNRETQYF | TRBV6-1
CASSQGSWGGNEQFF | TRBV3-1
CASSFRGRAEQYF | TRBV12-3/TRBV12-4
CASSLGVWTGELFF | TRBV6-5
CASSLGSTSGGQETQYF | TRBV5-1
CASSFEGEETQYF | TRBV12-3/TRBV12-4
CASSSTGGGTEAFF | TRBV7-3
CASSGLAGGRSTDTQYF | TRBV6-5
CASTSYQGIRTEAFF | TRBV6-6
CASSPQGQENSPLHF | TRBV18
CASRSGQGNFNEQFF | TRBV5-1
CASSSGTFGYTF | TRBV7-2
CASTNWDRDEKLFF | TRBV6-1
CATSDAGGPGDTQYF | TRBV24-1
CASSLGGLPGGELFF | TRBV5-6
CASSLGAEDEQFF | TRBV7-7
CASSQPEGDTQYF | TRBV5-1
CAWISEGKGTEAFF | TRBV30
CASSLGQGAYEQYF | TRBV7-8
CASSLASFGSGTETQYF | TRBV12-3/TRBV12-4
CASSLIRETQYF | TRBV28
CASSLRQVAHNEQFF | TRBV7-2
CATNRQGGETQYF | TRBV7-8
CASSYTPTDFHGQPQHF | TRBV6-2/TRBV6-3
CASSLMIGTQVQPQHF | TRBV7-3
CASQRGSGDTGELFF | TRBV9
CASSFLRPGELFF | TRBV12-3/TRBV12-4
CASSYRDRGRETQYF | TRBV5-1
CSVEERGLAGEQFF | TRBV29-1
CASSQDVGGAIYNEQFF | TRBV4-1
CASAGDGDEQFF | TRBV13
CAIRTLTKAGRGTEAFF | TRBV10-3
CASSGVWGFTDTQYF | TRBV12-3/TRBV12-4
CASAFSGFGTDTQYF | TRBV9
CASSERGGSPLHF | TRBV25-1
CSARGPWDRESRPQHF | TRBV20-1
CASSPPPGLSYGYTF | TRBV18
CAFSTGDTEAFF | TRBV30
CASRQDLNTAFF | TRBV5-8
CATGQVETQYF | TRBV10-3
CASSPNRIYTGELFF | TRBV12-3/TRBV12-4
CASVLGRRGYNEQFF | TRBV12-3/TRBV12-4
CASSQDIWGLADQETQYF | TRBV4-2
CASSQAGSTDTQYF | TRBV4-1